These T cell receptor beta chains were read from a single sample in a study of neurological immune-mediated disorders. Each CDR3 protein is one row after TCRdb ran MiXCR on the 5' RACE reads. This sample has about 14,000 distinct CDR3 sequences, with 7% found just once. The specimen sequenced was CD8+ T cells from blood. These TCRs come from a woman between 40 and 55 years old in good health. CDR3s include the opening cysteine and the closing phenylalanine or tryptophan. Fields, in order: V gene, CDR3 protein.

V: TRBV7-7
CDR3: CASSSFQGPGTGELFF

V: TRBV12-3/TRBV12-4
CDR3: CASSLNPGTPAGNTIYF

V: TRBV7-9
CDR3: CASSSGWAGGPSGNEQFF

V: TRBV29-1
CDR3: CSVGEPYNEQFF

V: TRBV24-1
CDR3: CATSERLTGELFF

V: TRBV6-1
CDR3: CASVGQMNTEAFF

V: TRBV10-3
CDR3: CATFRDRGSGANVLTF

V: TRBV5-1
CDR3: CASSLAEEQYF

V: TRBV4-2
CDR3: CASSQEGTSGPYEQYF

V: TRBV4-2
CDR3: CASSQATGVYNEQFF

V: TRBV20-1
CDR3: CSARDLGGYEQYF

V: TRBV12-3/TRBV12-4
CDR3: CASSFGSSSADTQYF

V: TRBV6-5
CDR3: CASSSGQEGRTNEKLFF

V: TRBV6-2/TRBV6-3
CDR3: CASSYPSEAFF

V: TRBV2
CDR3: CASSEVDSRSEQYF

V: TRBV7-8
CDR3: CASSFQTSTDTQYF

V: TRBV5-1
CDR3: CASSLWSGGAGDTQYF

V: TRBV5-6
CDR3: CASSFSGQGRTEAFF

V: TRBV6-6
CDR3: CASSYPHSGQEGETQYF

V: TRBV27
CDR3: CASSLYQQGEQYF

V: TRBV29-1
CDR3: CSVFSPTGELFF

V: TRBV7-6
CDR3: CASIYAASYNEQFF

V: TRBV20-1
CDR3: CSARATGRDYEQYF

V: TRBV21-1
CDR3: CASSLRDRGTGELFF

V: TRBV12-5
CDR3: CASQTGKETQYF

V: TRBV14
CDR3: CASSQDLGRLYNSPLHF

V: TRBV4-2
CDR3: CASSPGLYNEQFF

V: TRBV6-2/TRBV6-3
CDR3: CASSLVVGWVAFF

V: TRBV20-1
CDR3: CSAYRDVYEQYF

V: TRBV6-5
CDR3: CASSGRRNSEKLFF

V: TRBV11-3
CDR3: CASSLGAGATYEQYF

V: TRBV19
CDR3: CASSIDPEGNTEAFF

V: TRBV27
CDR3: CASSLSMAGNTEAFF

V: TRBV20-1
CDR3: CSASGGGDTQYF

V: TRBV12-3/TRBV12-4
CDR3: CASSSPLDGNYEQYF

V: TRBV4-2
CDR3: CASSQGAPGDTQYF

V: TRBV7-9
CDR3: CASSSGGAGSEQFF

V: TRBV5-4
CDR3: CASRTRGAIDRAFF

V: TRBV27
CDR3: CASSLSRDGDTIYF

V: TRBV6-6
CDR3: CASSPGLAGGPIAYEQYF

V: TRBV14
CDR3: CASSQGSGRYEQYF

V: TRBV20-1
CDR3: CSARDVRGGYNEQFF

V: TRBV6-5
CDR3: CASGFSSSYNSPLHF

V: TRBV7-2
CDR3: CASSLWDYHYEQYF

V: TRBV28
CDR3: CASSSVRRGEAFF

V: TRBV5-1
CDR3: CASSLVGNSYEQYF

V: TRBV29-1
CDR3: CSVPDGTGVEKLFF

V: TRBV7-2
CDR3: CASSFTPGHYEQYF

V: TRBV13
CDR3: CASSTRDREETQYF

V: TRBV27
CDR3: CASSPLGDKSTDTQYF

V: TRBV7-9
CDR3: CASSERLASNTGELFF

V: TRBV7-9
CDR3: CASSKQGSTEAFF

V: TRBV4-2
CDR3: CASSPDNEQFF

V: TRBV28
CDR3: CASSSSGLYSGANVLTF

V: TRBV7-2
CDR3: CATTSAQTPTDTQYF

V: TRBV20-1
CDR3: CSAPPTGRRGYEQYF